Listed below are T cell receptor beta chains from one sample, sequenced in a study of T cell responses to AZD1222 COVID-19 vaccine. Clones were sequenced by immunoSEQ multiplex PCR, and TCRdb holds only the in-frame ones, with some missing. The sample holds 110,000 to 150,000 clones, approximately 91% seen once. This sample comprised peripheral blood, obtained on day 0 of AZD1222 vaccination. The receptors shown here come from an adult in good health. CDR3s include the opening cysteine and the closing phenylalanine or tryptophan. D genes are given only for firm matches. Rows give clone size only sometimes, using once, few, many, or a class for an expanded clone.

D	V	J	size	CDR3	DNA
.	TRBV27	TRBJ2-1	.	CASSLSGRGRGEQFF	TGTGCCAGCAGTTTATCGGGGCGGGGCCGGGGGGAGCAGTTCTTC
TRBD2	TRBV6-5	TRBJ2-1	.	CASTGLAVGEQFF	TGTGCCAGTACGGGACTAGCAGTGGGTGAGCAGTTCTTC
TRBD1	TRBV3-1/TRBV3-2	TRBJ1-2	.	CASSLDRAPYTF	TGTGCCAGCAGCCTCGACAGGGCCCCCTACACCTTC
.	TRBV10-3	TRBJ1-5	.	CAISERQDYQPQHF	TGTGCCATCAGTGAGCGGCAAGATTATCAGCCCCAGCATTTT
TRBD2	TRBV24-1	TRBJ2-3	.	CATSDPAGPTDTQYF	TGTGCCACCAGTGACCCAGCGGGGCCCACAGATACGCAGTATTTT
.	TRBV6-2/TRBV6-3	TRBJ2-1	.	CASSIFGEQFF	TGTGCCAGCAGTATCTTCGGGGAGCAGTTCTTC
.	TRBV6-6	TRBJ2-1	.	CASLGLVASNEQFF	TGTGCCAGTCTCGGGCTTGTCGCTTCCAATGAGCAGTTCTTC
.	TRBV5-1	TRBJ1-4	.	CASSSTGDGEKLFF	TGCGCCAGCAGCTCCACGGGGGACGGTGAAAAACTGTTTTTT
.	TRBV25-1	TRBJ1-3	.	CASSEYRGSGNTIYF	TGTGCCAGCAGTGAATATCGGGGCTCTGGAAACACCATATATTTT
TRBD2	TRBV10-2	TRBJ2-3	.	CASSRLAGTDTQYF	TGCGCCAGCAGTCGGCTAGCGGGCACAGATACGCAGTATTTT
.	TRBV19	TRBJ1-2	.	CASSINGQGQDGYTF	TGTGCCAGTAGTATAAATGGGCAGGGGCAGGATGGCTACACCTTC
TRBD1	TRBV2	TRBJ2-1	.	CASSLQGASVRNEQFF	TGTGCCAGCAGTCTTCAGGGGGCTAGCGTTCGCAATGAGCAGTTCTTC
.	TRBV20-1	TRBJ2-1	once	CSAEGRNEQFF	TGCAGTGCCGAGGGTAGGAATGAGCAGTTCTTC
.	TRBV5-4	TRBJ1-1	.	CASSGSSYLRNTEAFF	TGTGCCAGCAGCGGCAGCTCCTATCTCCGGAACACTGAAGCTTTCTTT
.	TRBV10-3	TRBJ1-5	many	CAISDRKGHSNQPQHF	TGTGCCATCAGTGACCGGAAGGGACACAGCAATCAGCCCCAGCATTTT
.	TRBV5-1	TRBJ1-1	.	CASRRDSPEAFF	TGCGCCAGCAGAAGAGATAGTCCTGAAGCTTTCTTT
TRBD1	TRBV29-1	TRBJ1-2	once	CSVGQGFYGYTF	TGCAGCGTTGGACAGGGATTCTATGGCTACACCTTC
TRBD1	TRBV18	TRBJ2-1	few	CASSRSAQGGNEQFF	TGTGCCAGCTCACGAAGCGCACAGGGGGGCAATGAGCAGTTCTTC
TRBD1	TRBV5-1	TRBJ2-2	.	CASSLARDRGRTSGELFF	TGCGCCAGCAGCTTGGCCCGGGACAGGGGGCGAACTAGCGGGGAGCTGTTTTTT
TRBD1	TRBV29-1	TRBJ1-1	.	CSVSGGGNTEAFF	TGCAGCGTTTCAGGGGGAGGGAACACTGAAGCTTTCTTT
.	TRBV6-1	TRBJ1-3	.	CASSEEMGLLLLPSGNTIYF	TGTGCCAGCAGTGAAGAGATGGGCCTATTACTCTTACCCTCTGGAAACACCATATATTTT
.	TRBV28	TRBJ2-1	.	CASTLTAPYNEQFF	TGTGCCAGCACCCTTACGGCGCCCTACAATGAGCAGTTCTTC
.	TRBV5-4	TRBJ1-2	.	CASSNDGRGYTF	TGTGCCAGCAGCAACGATGGGAGGGGCTACACCTTC
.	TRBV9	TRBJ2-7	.	CASSVSGGKDYEQYF	TGTGCCAGCAGCGTAAGTGGAGGGAAAGACTACGAGCAGTACTTC
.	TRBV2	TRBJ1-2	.	CASRGETRKEGYTF	TGTGCCAGCAGGGGGGAGACCCGCAAGGAAGGTTACACCTTC
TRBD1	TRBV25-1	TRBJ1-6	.	CASSTGQNNSPLHF	TGTGCCAGCAGTACGGGACAGAATAATTCACCCCTCCACTTT
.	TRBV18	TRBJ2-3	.	CASSPTGPQGDTQYF	TGTGCCAGCTCCCCAACAGGACCCCAGGGTGATACGCAGTATTTT
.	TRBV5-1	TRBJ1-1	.	CASSLAPMNTEAFF	TGCGCCAGCAGCTTGGCCCCTATGAACACTGAAGCTTTCTTT
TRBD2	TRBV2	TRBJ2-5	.	CASSDRLAGGQETQYF	TGTGCCAGCAGTGACCGACTAGCGGGGGGGCAAGAGACCCAGTACTTC
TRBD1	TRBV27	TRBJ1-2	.	CASIGQGGYNGYTF	TGTGCCAGCATAGGACAGGGTGGTTATAATGGCTACACCTTC
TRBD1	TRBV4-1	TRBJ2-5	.	CASSPDRGRDETQYF	TGCGCCAGCAGCCCCGACAGGGGTAGGGATGAGACCCAGTACTTC
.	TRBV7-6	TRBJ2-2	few	CASKAGQQNTGELFF	TGTGCCAGCAAAGCGGGACAACAGAACACCGGGGAGCTGTTTTTT
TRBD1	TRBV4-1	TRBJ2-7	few	CASSQINFIGTGDYEQYF	TGCGCCAGCAGCCAGATAAACTTTATTGGGACAGGGGACTACGAGCAGTACTTC
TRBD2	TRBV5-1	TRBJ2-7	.	CASSFSGTVWDEQYF	TGCGCCAGCAGCTTCAGCGGGACTGTTTGGGACGAGCAGTACTTC
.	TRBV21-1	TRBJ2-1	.	CASSKIGDAKFF	TGTGCCAGCAGCAAAATAGGGGACGCGAAGTTCTTC
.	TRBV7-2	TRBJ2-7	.	CASSLQYEQYF	TGTGCCAGCAGCTTACAGTACGAGCAGTACTTC
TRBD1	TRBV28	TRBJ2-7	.	CASSRTLDRGLGEQYF	TGTGCCAGCAGCCGAACCCTGGACAGGGGGCTGGGCGAGCAGTACTTC
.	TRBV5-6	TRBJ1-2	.	CASSSGTSQDYTF	TGTGCCAGCAGCTCCGGGACAAGCCAGGACTACACCTTC
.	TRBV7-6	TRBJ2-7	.	CASSLAGTYEQYF	TGTGCCAGCAGCCTTGCAGGGACCTACGAGCAGTACTTC
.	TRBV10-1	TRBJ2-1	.	CASSEGGPGYNEQFF	TGCGCCAGCAGTGAGGGCGGACCTGGGTACAATGAGCAGTTCTTC
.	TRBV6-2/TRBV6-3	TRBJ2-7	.	CASSSRVEFYEQYF	TGTGCCAGCAGTTCCCGGGTCGAATTTTACGAGCAGTACTTC
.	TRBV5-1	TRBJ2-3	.	CASSFNSATDTQYF	TGCGCCAGCAGCTTCAACTCGGCCACAGATACGCAGTATTTT